This TCR beta chain was observed in a study of T cells in localized non-small cell lung cancer. Whole-study findings and limits: T cell clonality was highest in uninvolved adjacent lung, above tumor. Out of the top 100 tumor clones, a median approximately 61 were seen in adjacent lung.

As concerns this clone: The antigen remains undetermined.

Profiled with immunoSEQ multiplex PCR; TCRdb holds only in-frame clones, not every one. Altogether 65,000 or so clones are present, more than 80% being singletons, with the ten largest covering 4.7%. This CDR3 has 16 residues. The germline CDR1 and CDR2 sequences are SGHKS and YYEKEE (reference sequence). V lost 0 bases and J lost 5, with 17 bases in between. V usage is TRBV5-5 and J usage is TRBJ1-2; D call uncertain. The sequencing used PBMCs, collected before any cancer treatment. The TCR sequence derives from a man between 40 and 70 years old with stage II lung adenocarcinoma. CDR3 in amino acids: CASSLGLRAGGYGYTF. The CDR3 DNA reads as TGTGCCAGCAGCTTGGGCCTAAGGGCTGGAGGGTATGGCTACACCTTC.